These 9 T cell receptor beta chains were sequenced from one sample in a study of blood T cells in healthy people across ages. Sample-barcoded 5' priming and a J-beta primer mix drove a second PCR of roughly 7 to 11 cycles. MiXCR, run by TCRdb on the 5' RACE reads, gives a single entry per CDR3 protein. The sample consists of 1.2 million to 1.5 million distinct CDR3 sequences, 55% to 75% of them appearing once. The specimen sequenced was blood. These receptors all stem from a man younger than 35 in good health.

The V gene is TRBV7-7, the J gene TRBJ2-1; 13 bases match TRBD2. The CDR3 runs to 15 residues. Trimming at V came to 5 bases and at J to 9 bases, leaving 7 bases not matched to a gene. Germline assignment: CDR1 SSHAT and CDR2 FNYEAQ (reference sequence). CDR3 amino acids: CASSLGLAGVVEQFF. In DNA, the CDR3 is TGTGCCAGCAGCCTCGGACTAGCGGGAGTCGTTGAGCAGTTCTTC.

This chain joins TRBV27 and TRBJ2-3; a weak D match, TRBD2 (6 bases). Germline CDR1 reads MNHEY; CDR2 reads SMNVEV (reference sequence). The V end lost 2 bases, the J end lost 3 bases, and 12 bases lay between the germline ends. The CDR3 consists of 15 residues. The CDR3 nucleotides are TGTGCCAGCAGTTTAATGGTGGGGGGAACAGATACGCAGTATTTT. Protein product: CASSLMVGGTDTQYF.

This clonotype was recorded only once. The chain joins TRBV6-4 to TRBJ1-1, with 11 bases aligning to TRBD1. Trimming at V came to 2 bases and at J to 11 bases, leaving 7 bases not matched to a gene. This CDR3 region has 14 residues. Looked up from germline, CDR1 is MRHNA and CDR2 is SNTAGT. The CDR3 coding sequence is TGTGCCAGCAGTGACCCGGGACAGGGGGGTCGGGCTTTCTTT. As protein: CASSDPGQGGRAFF.

This chain uses TRBV5-1 with TRBJ2-1; 7 nucleotides match TRBD2. The germline V gene has CDR1 SGHRS and CDR2 YFSETQ. The V and J ends lost 0 bases and 7 bases, in that order; junction bases with no gene match: 16. CDR3 size: 18 residues. CDR3 in amino acids: CASSLERHSSGLKNEQFF. The CDR3 DNA reads TGCGCCAGCAGCTTGGAACGGCACTCTAGCGGTCTAAAGAATGAGCAGTTCTTC.

Concerning this clonotype: A read error may be the cause here, since a much bigger clone is one base away. The chain employs TRBV29-1 and TRBJ1-4; the D gene is possibly TRBD1 (5 bases). The germline CDR1 and CDR2 sequences are SQVTM and ANQGSEA. Trimming cost V 7 bases and J 1 base, with 13 bases left between them. The CDR3 is 14 amino acids. CDR3 in DNA: TGCAGCGCTGGAAGTCAGGGAACTAATGAAAAACTGTTTTTT. Residues: CSAGSQGTNEKLFF. Full variable domain (remainder filled in from reference TRBV29-1 and TRBJ1-4): SAVISQKPSRDICQRGTSLTIQCQVDSQVTMMFWYRQQPGQSLTLIATANQGSEATYESGFVIDKFPISRPNLTFSTLTVSNMSPEDSSIYLCSAGSQGTNEKLFFGSGTQLSVL.

This chain uses TRBV7-9 with TRBJ2-7, with 15 bases aligning to TRBD2. The trim removed 3 bases at V and 9 bases at J, leaving 6 bases unmatched. This CDR3 has 15 amino acids. From germline, CDR1 is SEHNR and CDR2 FQNEAQ (reference sequence). The DNA of the CDR3 is TGTGCCAGCAGCTTGCCCGGGACTAGCGGGGGGCGGCAGTACTTC. The encoded protein is CASSLPGTSGGRQYF.

The V call is TRBV10-3, the J call TRBJ2-7, with no clear D. The CDR3 loop spans 13 amino acids. V was shortened by 8 bases and J by 5 bases, with 16 bases between the two germline ends. Germline V gene lookup returns CDR1 ENHRY and CDR2 SYGVKD. CDR3 in DNA: TGTGCCATCGACGTGGGGAATGGGAACGAGCAGTACTTC. Translating gives CAIDVGNGNEQYF.

J is TRBJ2-5 and V is TRBV20-1; either TRBD1 or TRBD2 may supply D (5 bases each). Trimming removed 4 bases from V and 9 bases from J, with 18 bases in between. Germline CDR1 reads DFQATT; CDR2 reads SNEGSKA (reference sequence). There are 13 residues in the CDR3. The CDR3, as DNA: TGCAGTGCTAACGCCGGGCGGTGGGACGCCCAGTACTTC. It is translated as CSANAGRWDAQYF.

This clonotype was recorded many times. V is TRBV20-1 and J is TRBJ1-1; D remains ambiguous. Per germline, CDR1 DFQATT and CDR2 SNEGSKA (reference sequence). This CDR3 spans 14 amino acids. Trimming pared 6 bases from V and 1 base from J, leaving 15 bases between. The DNA for the CDR3 is TGCAGTGCGACGCGGAGAAACACGAACACTGAAGCTTTCTTT. Translation: CSATRRNTNTEAFF.